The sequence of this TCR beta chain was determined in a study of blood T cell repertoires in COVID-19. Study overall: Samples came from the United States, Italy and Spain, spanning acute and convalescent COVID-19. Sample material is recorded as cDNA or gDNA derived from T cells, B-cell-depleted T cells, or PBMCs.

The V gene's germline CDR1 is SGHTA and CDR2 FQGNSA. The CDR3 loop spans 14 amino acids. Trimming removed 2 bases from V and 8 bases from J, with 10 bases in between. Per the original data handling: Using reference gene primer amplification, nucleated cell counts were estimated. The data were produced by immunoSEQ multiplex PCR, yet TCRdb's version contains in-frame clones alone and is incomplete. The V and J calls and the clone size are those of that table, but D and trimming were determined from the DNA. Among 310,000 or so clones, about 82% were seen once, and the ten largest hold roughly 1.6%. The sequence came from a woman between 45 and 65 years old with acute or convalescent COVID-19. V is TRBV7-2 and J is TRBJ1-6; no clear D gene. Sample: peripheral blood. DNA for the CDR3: TGTGCCAGCAGCTTAATTGGAGGCTATTCACCCCTCCACTTT. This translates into CASSLIGGYSPLHF.